These 22 T cell receptor beta chains were sequenced from one sample in a study of T cell responses to AZD1222 COVID-19 vaccine. The protocol was immunoSEQ multiplex PCR, while the TCRdb copy is restricted to in-frame clones and leaves out a portion. This table has under 80,000 clones, approximately 80% appearing once. The sample was peripheral blood, taken on day 0 of AZD1222 vaccination. Every receptor here comes from an adult in good health.

The chain couples TRBV11-3 to TRBJ2-3, with TRBD1 matching over 7 bases. This CDR3 is built from 16 residues. The V gene end was trimmed by 3 bases and the J gene end by 5 bases; junction bases not matched to a gene: 11. The germline V gene has CDR1 SGHNT and CDR2 YENEEA. For the CDR3, the DNA is TGTGCCAGCAGCTTCGGCAGGGGGTTCGATATAGATACGCAGTATTTT. Its protein is CASSFGRGFDIDTQYF. The full variable domain, rest sourced from reference TRBV11-3 and TRBJ2-3, is EAGVVQSPRYKIIEKKQPVAFWCNPISGHNTLYWYLQNLGQGPELLIRYENEEAVDDSQLPKDRFSAERLKGVDSTLKIQPAELGDSAVYLCASSFGRGFDIDTQYFGPGTRLTVL.

The J gene is TRBJ1-1, the V gene TRBV4-2; a weak D match, TRBD1 (5 bases). Trimming took off 1 base at V and 1 base at J, with 10 bases between the two ends. CDR3 length: 15 amino acids. CDR1 and CDR2 (germline): LGHNA, YNFKEQ. CDR3 in DNA: TGTGCCAGCAGCCAAGGGGGCTTTTCGAACACTGAAGCTTTCTTT. This encodes CASSQGGFSNTEAFF.

This chain links TRBV6-5 with TRBJ1-2; D remains ambiguous. CDR3 length: 14 residues. Germline V CDR1 and CDR2: MNHEY, SVGAGI. Trimming left V 2 bases short and J 2 bases short, with 9 bases between. The CDR3 DNA sequence: TGTGCCAGCAGTTACGAATCGGAGAACTATGGCTACACCTTC. Translation: CASSYESENYGYTF.

This clone was counted only a few times. This chain connects TRBV27 to TRBJ1-5; 12 positions match TRBD1. V dropped 3 bases and J dropped 5; count of bases not matched to a gene: 2. Per germline, CDR1 MNHEY and CDR2 SMNVEV (reference sequence). CDR3 length equals 15 residues. The CDR3 DNA reads as TGTGCCAGCAGTTTGGGGACAGGGGGCCATCAGCCCCAGCATTTT. This gives the protein CASSLGTGGHQPQHF.

The gene calls are TRBV28 and TRBJ1-4; D possibly corresponds to TRBD1 (6 bases). The CDR3 has 11 amino acids. The V gene's germline CDR1 is MDHEN and CDR2 SYDVKM. The V end was cut by 5 bases, the J end by 10 bases, with 8 bases between. The chain's CDR3 is CASSPDRKLFF. CDR3 nucleotide sequence: TGTGCCAGCAGTCCGGACAGAAAACTGTTTTTT.

This rearrangement joins TRBV7-2 to TRBJ2-5; weak D call: TRBD1 (6 bases). The CDR3 extends over 14 amino acids. Per the germline V gene, CDR1 is SGHTA and CDR2 is FQGNSA. The V end was cut by 5 bases, the J end by 2 bases, with 12 bases between. The CDR3 DNA reads TGTGCCAGCAGCCCCTGGGGGCAACAAGAGACCCAGTACTTC. This encodes CASSPWGQQETQYF.

For the CDR3, the DNA is TGTGCCAGTGTCCAGGGGGCGGGCGGGGAGCTGTTTTTT. Protein sequence: CASVQGAGGELFF. The rearrangement joins TRBV27 to TRBJ2-2; TRBD1 matches 8 bases. V shed 9 bases and J 7 bases; nucleotides not matched to a gene: 7. There are 13 residues in the CDR3. Germline V gene lookup returns CDR1 MNHEY and CDR2 SMNVEV (reference sequence).

The chain links TRBV10-3 to TRBJ2-7; 7 positions agree with TRBD1. The germline V gene encodes CDR1 ENHRY and CDR2 SYGVKD. The CDR3 loop spans 13 amino acids. V shed 5 bases, J shed 7 bases, and the junction held 8 bases outside the gene matches. The CDR3 spells CAISRTGAQEQYF. As DNA, the CDR3 is TGTGCCATCAGTCGAACAGGGGCCCAGGAGCAGTACTTC.

CDR3 loop: CASSLVGLGTEAFF. The CDR3 DNA reads as TGTGCCAGTAGTTTAGTCGGCCTAGGTACTGAAGCTTTCTTT. V and J are TRBV19 and TRBJ1-1; no clear D gene. Trimming left V 5 bases short and J 5 bases short, with 15 bases between. The CDR3 covers 14 residues. Germline V CDR1 and CDR2: LNHDA, SQIVND (reference sequence).

V gene TRBV27 combines with J gene TRBJ2-7; tentatively, D is TRBD2 (7 bases). The ends were cut back, 5 bases at V and 5 bases at J, with 16 bases in the middle. The CDR3 extends over 14 amino acids. Germline CDR1 is MNHEY and CDR2 is SMNVEV (reference sequence). CDR3 sequence (DNA): TGTGCCAGCAGTGTAGGGGGGGCCAACGACGAGCAGTACTTC. This encodes CASSVGGANDEQYF.

The rearrangement joins TRBV5-6 to TRBJ1-2; D is undetermined. Germline lookup yields CDR1 SGHDT and CDR2 YYEEEE. This CDR3 is built from 16 residues. Trimming cost V 2 bases and J 3 bases, with 17 bases left between them. The CDR3 nucleotides read TGTGCCAGCAGCTTACTAGGGCCCACAAGGGACTATGGCTACACCTTC. The encoded protein is CASSLLGPTRDYGYTF.

This clone has a handful of counts. J is TRBJ2-7 and V is TRBV18, with D possibly matching TRBD1 (6 bases). Trimming pared 3 bases from V and 6 bases from J, leaving 12 bases between. CDR3 length equals 13 residues. The germline V gene encodes CDR1 KGHSH and CDR2 LQKENI. The CDR3 nucleotides are TGTGCCAGCTCACCCATTCAGGGGTCCGAGCAGTACTTC. Protein: CASSPIQGSEQYF.

J is TRBJ2-1 and V is TRBV19; D remains unclear. The CDR3 spans 15 residues. V was clipped by 2 bases and J by 4 bases, with 12 bases between them. Germline-derived CDR1 and CDR2 are LNHDA and SQIVND (reference sequence). Written as DNA, the CDR3 is TGTGCCAGTAGTATAAACCCCGCTCAGTACAATGAGCAGTTCTTC. Amino acid sequence: CASSINPAQYNEQFF.

The gene calls are TRBV12-3 or TRBV12-4 and TRBJ1-2; D remains unclear. V was cut by 3 bases and J by 2 bases, with 7 bases left in between. The CDR3 consists of 13 residues. CDR3 nucleotide sequence: TGTGCCAGCAGTTTTACGGGGAACTATGGCTACACCTTC. Its protein product is CASSFTGNYGYTF.

The count of this clone is one. The genes are TRBV18 and TRBJ1-1; D ambiguous. The CDR3 loop spans 14 amino acids. Trimming shortened V by 0 bases and J by 2 bases, and 7 bases separated the two germline ends. Germline V gene sequence: CDR1 KGHSH, CDR2 LQKENI. The CDR3 is CASSPPPSNTEAFF. CDR3 bases: TGTGCCAGCTCACCACCCCCGAGTAACACTGAAGCTTTCTTT.

This clone is a singleton in its sample. The chain employs TRBV7-9 and TRBJ1-6, with TRBD1 matching over 7 bases. J lost 5 bases, V lost 1 base, and 5 bases had no gene match. This CDR3 is built from 16 residues. Germline V gene sequence: CDR1 SEHNR, CDR2 FQNEAQ (reference sequence). CDR3 protein: CASSLVGRGNNSPLHF. CDR3 nucleotides: TGTGCCAGCAGCTTAGTAGGCAGGGGGAATAATTCACCCCTCCACTTT.

The chain has TRBV5-1 and TRBJ2-1; 8 bases agree with TRBD1. From germline, CDR1 is SGHRS and CDR2 YFSETQ. CDR3 length: 15 residues. With V trimmed by 4 bases and J by 6 bases, 9 bases remained unmatched. The CDR3: CASSPTATGVNEQFF. CDR3 bases: TGCGCCAGCAGCCCTACCGCGACAGGGGTCAATGAGCAGTTCTTC.

The rearrangement joins TRBV4-3 to TRBJ2-2; unclear D gene. CDR1 LGHNA and CDR2 YSLEER come from the germline V gene. The CDR3 length is 15 residues. V was clipped by 0 bases and J by 1 base, with 6 bases between them. CDR3 in amino acids: CASSQEAGNTGELFF. In nucleotides, the CDR3 is TGCGCCAGCAGCCAAGAGGCAGGGAACACCGGGGAGCTGTTTTTT.

The V gene is TRBV11-2, the J gene TRBJ1-1; 7 bases align to TRBD1. J gave up 4 bases and V 5 bases, and 7 bases lay outside the gene matches. The CDR3 is 14 residues long. The germline CDR1 and CDR2 sequences are SGHAT and FQNNGV. The CDR3 DNA reads TGTGCCAGCAGCGAGGGTCAGGGGGTCACTGAAGCTTTCTTT. It translates to CASSEGQGVTEAFF.

The chain links TRBV4-3 to TRBJ2-5; weak D call: TRBD2 (6 bases). Germline V lookup: CDR1 LGHNA, CDR2 YSLEER. V gave up 2 bases and J gave up 7 bases, with 11 bases separating them. This CDR3 has 13 amino acids. This CDR3 reads CASSQFDGGTQYF. In DNA, the CDR3 is TGCGCCAGCAGCCAATTCGACGGGGGGACCCAGTACTTC.

This rearrangement joins TRBV21-1 to TRBJ2-3; the D call TRBD2 from the table was never checked on the DNA. TRBV21-1 is reported as a pseudogene. The CDR3 is 18 residues long. CDR3 loop: CASSKTGWLAGCSDTQYF. DNA of the CDR3: TGTGCCAGCAGCAAAACGGGGTGGCTAGCGGGATGTTCAGATACGCAGTATTTT.

On this clone itself: In the same sample, other DNA sequences code for this CDR3. The chain recombines TRBV9 with TRBJ2-5, with D possibly being TRBD2 (6 bases). CDR1 and CDR2 (germline): SGDLS, YYNGEE. V was pared by 2 bases and J by 3 bases, with 8 bases between. The CDR3 loop spans 13 amino acids. The CDR3 DNA sequence: TGTGCCAGCAGCGTTGGAGGGGAAGAGACCCAGTACTTC. It encodes CASSVGGEETQYF.